The clone carrying this T cell receptor (beta chain) was counted only a few times. The data were taken from a study of STAT5B mutations in CD4+ large granular lymphocyte leukemia. Here immunoSEQ multiplex PCR was the method, and the copy in TCRdb shows in-frame clones only, minus some. The repertoire holds around 27,000 clones, with 65% to 80% as singletons. CDR1 and CDR2 from the germline V gene are SGHTA and FQGNSA. This CDR3 region has 12 residues. V lost 4 bases and J 5 bases, leaving 7 bases between the germline ends. The chain is built from TRBV7-2 and TRBJ2-3; D is ambiguous. The receptor comes from a human donor in good health. The source material was CD4+ T cells from blood buffy coats. The CDR3 DNA sequence: TGTGCCAGCAGCTCCCAGCGAGATACGCAGTATTTT. Its translation: CASSSQRDTQYF.